This T cell receptor (beta chain) was captured by sequencing in a study of CD8 T cells in ankylosing spondylitis. Trimming took 6 bases from V and 4 from J, leaving 15 bases between them. The CDR3 has 15 residues. Study findings and constraints: Seemingly characteristic of ankylosing spondylitis blood was a TCR beta motif consisting of eight highly homologous variants.

Only a few counts were recorded for this clonotype. The antigen is undetermined. Each CDR3 protein gets one entry after TCRdb re-called the 5' RACE reads with MiXCR. The data contain about 540,000 distinct CDR3 sequences, 9.5% to 15% of them singletons. The V call is TRBV12-3 or TRBV12-4, the J call TRBJ2-2; D unclear. The clonotype was recovered from a male donor with ankylosing spondylitis. Sequencing was done on a sample of blood, either unsorted or a sorted T cell fraction (not recorded which). The CDR3 sequence: CASSPFLGGTGELFF. The CDR3 coding sequence is TGTGCCAGCAGCCCATTCCTAGGTGGCACCGGGGAGCTGTTTTTT.